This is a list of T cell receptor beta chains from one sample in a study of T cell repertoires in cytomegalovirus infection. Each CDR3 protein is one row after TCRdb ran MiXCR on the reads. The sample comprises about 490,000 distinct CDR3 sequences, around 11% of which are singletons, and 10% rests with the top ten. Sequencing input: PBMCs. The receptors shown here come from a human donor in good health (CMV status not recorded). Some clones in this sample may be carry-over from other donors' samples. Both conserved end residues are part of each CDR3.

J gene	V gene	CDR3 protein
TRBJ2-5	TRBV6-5	CASSYLEDGGKTQYF
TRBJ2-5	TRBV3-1	CASSQDPDGGQETQYF
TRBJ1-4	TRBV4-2	CASSQLGQGAQEKLFF
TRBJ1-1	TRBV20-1	CSASFQENTEAFF
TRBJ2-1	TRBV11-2	CASRRTLAGVNNEQFF
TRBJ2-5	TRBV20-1	CSARVLQETQYF
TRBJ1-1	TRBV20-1	CSARDPGKGTEAFF
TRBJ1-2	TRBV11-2	CASSLSWAGGYGYTF
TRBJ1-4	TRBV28	CASSPRTGREKLFF
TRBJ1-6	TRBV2	CASRAGQGMAQSPLHF
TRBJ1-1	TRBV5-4	CASSPGALGAEAFF
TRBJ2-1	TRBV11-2	CASSLVGRAENEQFF
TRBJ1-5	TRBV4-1	CASSQERLPKGRGRYSNQPQHF
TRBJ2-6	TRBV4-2	CASSQESSSGANVLTF
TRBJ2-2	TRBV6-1	CASSDGTGAAGELFF
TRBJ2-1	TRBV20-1	CSARVASAETYNEQFF
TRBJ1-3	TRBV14	CASSYDRDLVGNTIYF
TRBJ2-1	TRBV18	CASSPPQGNEQFF
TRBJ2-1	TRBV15	CATSKRTSHEQFF
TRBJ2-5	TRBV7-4	CASSLGLTAGGGETQYF
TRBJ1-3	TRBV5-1	CASSLPTGASGNTIYF
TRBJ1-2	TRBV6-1	CASDEMGVDGYTF
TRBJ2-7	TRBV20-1	CSAGGGARGAYEQYF
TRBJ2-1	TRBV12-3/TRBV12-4	CASSTLWGGGGEQFF
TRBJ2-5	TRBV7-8	CASSFLTEFSETQYF
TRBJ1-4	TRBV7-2	CASSSTGLSGEKLFF
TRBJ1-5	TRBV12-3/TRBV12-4	CASSLSGSRQPQHF
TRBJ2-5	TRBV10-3	CAISPGQGRETQYF
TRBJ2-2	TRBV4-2	CASSQDAGELFF
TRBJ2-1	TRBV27	CASSVPGTSQEEQFF
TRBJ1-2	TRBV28	CASTPRGLGYTF
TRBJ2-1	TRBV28	CATSTGGNEQFF
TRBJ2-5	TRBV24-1	CATSDNRGLETQYF
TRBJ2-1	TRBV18	CASSPLGPQDNEQFF
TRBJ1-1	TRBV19	CATEDVMNTEAFF
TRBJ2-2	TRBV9	CASSVGKGSTGELFF
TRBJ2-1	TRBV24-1	CATSDRGLADGNEQFF
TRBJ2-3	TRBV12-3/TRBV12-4	CASSYAGDTQYF
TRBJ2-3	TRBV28	CASSFGGQGPWVDTDTQYF
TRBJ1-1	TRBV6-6	CASRVGQGANTEAFF
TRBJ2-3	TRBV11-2	CASSPGPLKADTQYF
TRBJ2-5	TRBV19	CASSLRGIQETQYF
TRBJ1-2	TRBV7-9	CASSSDRRNYGYTF
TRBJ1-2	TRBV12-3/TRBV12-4	CASSTRQVTSYGYTF
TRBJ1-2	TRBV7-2	CASSPGGAIEYGYTF
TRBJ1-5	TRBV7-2	CASSLVGQGDYSNQPQHF
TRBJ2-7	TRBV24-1	CATSDNRGNREQYF
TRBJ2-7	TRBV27	CASSLSVANEQYF
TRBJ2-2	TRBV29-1	CSSEQPDGELFF